A selection of T cell receptor beta chains follows, all from one sample in a study of cytomegalovirus exposure and HLA in healthy donors. The protocol was immunoSEQ multiplex PCR, while the TCRdb copy is restricted to in-frame clones and leaves out a portion. Among 90,000 to 120,000 clones, around 69% were seen once, and the ten largest hold 2% to 3%. The sequencing sample was made of PBMCs. Receptor source: a man aged 18 to 29 in good health and CMV-seronegative. Each CDR3 is given with its conserved first and last residue. The order of the fields is CDR3 protein, CDR3 DNA, J gene, D gene, CDR3 length, clone size, V gene. The D gene is left open where the match is weak. Expanded clones get a size class; other rows say once, few or many, or leave the size out.

cdr3_aa: CASSVGGGDYGYTF
cdr3_nt: TGTGCCAGCAGCGTAGGTGGGGGGGACTATGGCTACACCTTC
j_call: TRBJ1-2
d_call: .
cdr3_length: 14
clone_size: .
v_call: TRBV9

cdr3_aa: CASSGGLYEQYF
cdr3_nt: TGCGCCAGCAGCGGAGGCCTTTACGAGCAGTACTTC
j_call: TRBJ2-7
d_call: .
cdr3_length: 12
clone_size: .
v_call: TRBV5-1

cdr3_aa: CASSPTIANYGYPF
cdr3_nt: TGTGCCAGCAGTCCGACGATAGCTAACTATGGCTACCCCTTC
j_call: TRBJ1-2
d_call: .
cdr3_length: 14
clone_size: .
v_call: TRBV28

cdr3_aa: CSPSTPGGSNQPQHF
cdr3_nt: TGCAGCCCCTCCACCCCAGGGGGAAGCAATCAGCCCCAGCATTTT
j_call: TRBJ1-5
d_call: TRBD1
cdr3_length: 15
clone_size: .
v_call: TRBV29-1

cdr3_aa: CASSLGTYNEQFF
cdr3_nt: TGTGCCAGCAGCTTAGGGACATACAATGAGCAGTTCTTC
j_call: TRBJ2-1
d_call: .
cdr3_length: 13
clone_size: once
v_call: TRBV11-2

cdr3_aa: CASSLVDSYEQYF
cdr3_nt: TGTGCCAGCAGCTTGGTGGACAGCTACGAGCAGTACTTC
j_call: TRBJ2-7
d_call: .
cdr3_length: 13
clone_size: few
v_call: TRBV5-6

cdr3_aa: CASSQSKDRDNEQFF
cdr3_nt: TGCGCCAGCAGTCAATCGAAGGACAGGGACAATGAGCAGTTCTTC
j_call: TRBJ2-1
d_call: TRBD1
cdr3_length: 15
clone_size: .
v_call: TRBV23-1

cdr3_aa: CASSLNANSPLHF
cdr3_nt: TGTGCCAGCAGTTTAAACGCGAATTCACCCCTCCACTTT
j_call: TRBJ1-6
d_call: .
cdr3_length: 13
clone_size: .
v_call: TRBV27

cdr3_aa: CASSGKQGDAVYEQYF
cdr3_nt: TGTGCCAGCTCAGGAAAACAGGGGGATGCTGTTTACGAGCAGTACTTC
j_call: TRBJ2-7
d_call: TRBD1
cdr3_length: 16
clone_size: .
v_call: TRBV18

cdr3_aa: CASSEGQDPLYNEQFF
cdr3_nt: TGTGCCAGCAGTGAAGGACAGGATCCCCTTTACAATGAGCAGTTCTTC
j_call: TRBJ2-1
d_call: .
cdr3_length: 16
clone_size: .
v_call: TRBV2

cdr3_aa: CSVETSQGETQYF
cdr3_nt: TGCAGCGTTGAAACGAGCCAGGGGGAGACCCAGTACTTC
j_call: TRBJ2-5
d_call: .
cdr3_length: 13
clone_size: .
v_call: TRBV29-1

cdr3_aa: CASSKGGSGNQPQHF
cdr3_nt: TGTGCCAGCAGTAAAGGGGGATCGGGGAATCAGCCCCAGCATTTT
j_call: TRBJ1-5
d_call: .
cdr3_length: 15
clone_size: .
v_call: TRBV9

cdr3_aa: CASSTFSGNTIYF
cdr3_nt: TGCGCCAGCAGCACATTCTCTGGAAACACCATATATTTT
j_call: TRBJ1-3
d_call: .
cdr3_length: 13
clone_size: .
v_call: TRBV5-1

cdr3_aa: CSVAQGFYGYTF
cdr3_nt: TGCAGCGTAGCACAGGGGTTCTATGGCTACACCTTC
j_call: TRBJ1-2
d_call: TRBD1
cdr3_length: 12
clone_size: .
v_call: TRBV29-1

cdr3_aa: CASSPETQSYEQYF
cdr3_nt: TGTGCCAGCAGCCCGGAGACTCAATCCTACGAGCAGTACTTC
j_call: TRBJ2-7
d_call: .
cdr3_length: 14
clone_size: few
v_call: TRBV11-2

cdr3_aa: CASSHSGGADQPQHF
cdr3_nt: TGTGCCAGCTCACATTCGGGGGGCGCGGATCAGCCCCAGCATTTT
j_call: TRBJ1-5
d_call: .
cdr3_length: 15
clone_size: .
v_call: TRBV18

cdr3_aa: CASRTGINEQFF
cdr3_nt: TGTGCCAGCAGGACAGGGATCAATGAGCAGTTCTTC
j_call: TRBJ2-1
d_call: TRBD1
cdr3_length: 12
clone_size: few
v_call: TRBV6-1

cdr3_aa: CASRGPSANTGELFF
cdr3_nt: TGCGCCAGCAGGGGGCCCTCGGCGAACACCGGGGAGCTGTTTTTT
j_call: TRBJ2-2
d_call: .
cdr3_length: 15
clone_size: .
v_call: TRBV5-1

cdr3_aa: CASRHGQGPYEQYF
cdr3_nt: TGTGCCTCGCGGCACGGACAGGGACCCTACGAGCAGTACTTC
j_call: TRBJ2-7
d_call: TRBD1
cdr3_length: 14
clone_size: .
v_call: TRBV6-1

cdr3_aa: CASSQEQGAYNEQFF
cdr3_nt: TGCGCCAGCAGCCAAGAACAGGGGGCTTACAATGAGCAGTTCTTC
j_call: TRBJ2-1
d_call: TRBD1
cdr3_length: 15
clone_size: .
v_call: TRBV5-1

cdr3_aa: CASSSSYEQYF
cdr3_nt: TGTGCCAGCAGTTCAAGCTACGAGCAGTACTTC
j_call: TRBJ2-7
d_call: .
cdr3_length: 11
clone_size: .
v_call: TRBV27

cdr3_aa: CASSYSAGGAYEQYF
cdr3_nt: TGTGCCAGCAGTTACTCGGCGGGGGGCGCCTACGAGCAGTACTTC
j_call: TRBJ2-7
d_call: TRBD2
cdr3_length: 15
clone_size: .
v_call: TRBV6-5

cdr3_aa: CASSYSNRGGYTF
cdr3_nt: TGTGCCAGCAGTTACTCGAACAGGGGAGGCTACACCTTC
j_call: TRBJ1-2
d_call: TRBD1
cdr3_length: 13
clone_size: .
v_call: TRBV6-6

cdr3_aa: CASSVVGQGGEQYF
cdr3_nt: TGTGCCAGCAGCGTAGTGGGACAGGGGGGCGAGCAGTACTTC
j_call: TRBJ2-7
d_call: TRBD1
cdr3_length: 14
clone_size: .
v_call: TRBV9

cdr3_aa: CASSPRGGLGTLDTQYF
cdr3_nt: TGCGCCAGCAGTCCTAGGGGGGGACTGGGAACACTAGATACGCAGTATTTT
j_call: TRBJ2-3
d_call: .
cdr3_length: 17
clone_size: .
v_call: TRBV23-1

cdr3_aa: CASTGYNEQFF
cdr3_nt: TGTGCCAGTACGGGGTACAATGAGCAGTTCTTC
j_call: TRBJ2-1
d_call: .
cdr3_length: 11
clone_size: .
v_call: TRBV19

cdr3_aa: CASSTHGGAVGEQYF
cdr3_nt: TGTGCCAGCAGCACCCACGGGGGGGCCGTGGGCGAGCAGTACTTC
j_call: TRBJ2-7
d_call: TRBD2
cdr3_length: 15
clone_size: .
v_call: TRBV28